The 17 T cell receptor beta chains given below trace back to one sample, sequenced in a study of blood T cell repertoires in COVID-19. Assay: immunoSEQ multiplex PCR; the TCRdb copy retains only in-frame clones and omits some. The table includes roughly 100,000 clones, more than 80% detected once. The sequenced sample consisted of peripheral blood. The receptors originated from a man aged 55-75 years with acute or convalescent COVID-19.

The V and J genes are TRBV18 and TRBJ1-2; 7 positions agree with TRBD1. CDR3 size: 14 residues. Germline V gives CDR1 KGHSH, CDR2 LQKENI. With V trimmed by 6 bases and J by 7 bases, 11 bases remained unmatched. DNA of the CDR3: TGTGCCAGCTCCCCCAACAGGGGCGATATTGGCTACACCTTC. It encodes CASSPNRGDIGYTF.

The gene calls are TRBV5-1 and TRBJ1-4; tentative D call: TRBD1 (6 bases). The CDR3 is 16 residues long. From germline, CDR1 is SGHRS and CDR2 YFSETQ. The ends were cut back, 4 bases at V and 10 bases at J, with 23 bases in the middle. The CDR3 region is CASSPTGDMGNRKLFF. The CDR3 DNA follows: TGCGCCAGCAGCCCAACTGGGGACATGGGCAACAGAAAACTGTTTTTT.

The chain combines TRBV5-1 with TRBJ2-3; D is undetermined. Trimming pared 0 bases from V and 8 bases from J, leaving 16 bases between. This CDR3 has 15 amino acids. The germline V gene has CDR1 SGHRS and CDR2 YFSETQ. CDR3 region: CASSLGPAEDFTQYF. As DNA, the CDR3 is TGCGCCAGCAGCTTGGGACCTGCGGAAGATTTTACGCAGTATTTT.

The V call is TRBV28, the J call TRBJ1-1, with D maybe TRBD1 (5 bases). V was pared by 3 bases and J by 4 bases, with 15 bases between. Germline CDR1 is MDHEN and CDR2 is SYDVKM. CDR3 size: 15 residues. CDR3 protein: CASSFSTGRGTEAFF. CDR3 nucleotides: TGTGCCAGCAGTTTTTCGACCGGGAGGGGCACTGAAGCTTTCTTT.

In this sample, this clone turned up once. The rearrangement joins TRBV28 to TRBJ1-1; possible D gene TRBD1, 5 bases. The germline V gene encodes CDR1 MDHEN and CDR2 SYDVKM. The V gene lost 6 bases and the J gene lost 2 bases, with 10 bases spanning the gap. The CDR3 spans 13 residues. The CDR3, as DNA: TGTGCCAGCAGACGTCAGGGTAACACTGAAGCTTTCTTT. Amino acids: CASRRQGNTEAFF.

This clone was recorded only once. The chain is built from TRBV19 and TRBJ1-3; D is undetermined. From germline, CDR1 is LNHDA and CDR2 SQIVND (reference sequence). The CDR3 has 16 residues. V was shortened by 3 bases and J by 0 bases, with 12 bases between the two germline ends. The CDR3 is CASSIRAGGSGNTIYF. In nucleotides, the CDR3 is TGTGCCAGTAGTATCCGGGCGGGCGGCTCTGGAAACACCATATATTTT. The variable domain in full, with the rest retrieved from reference TRBV19 and TRBJ1-3, is DGGITQSPKYLFRKEGQNVTLSCEQNLNHDAMYWYRQDPGQGLRLIYYSQIVNDFQKGDIAEGYSVSREKKESFPLTVTSAQKNPTAFYLCASSIRAGGSGNTIYFGEGSWLTVV.

This chain links TRBV5-4 with TRBJ2-5; 7 nucleotides match TRBD1. The CDR3 has 13 residues. J gave up 6 bases and V 1 base, and 3 bases lay outside the gene matches. Germline CDR1 is SGHNT and CDR2 is YYREEE (reference sequence). The CDR3 spells CASSLRGLQTQYF. CDR3 in DNA: TGTGCCAGCAGCTTGAGGGGGCTACAGACCCAGTACTTC.

The CDR3 DNA follows: TGTGCCAGTAGTATCGGGGGGGGGCCCCCCGAAGCTTTCTTT. Amino acids: CASSIGGGPPEAFF. This sequence joins TRBV19 and TRBJ1-1; D is perhaps TRBD1 (6 bases). Germline V gene sequence: CDR1 LNHDA, CDR2 SQIVND (reference sequence). This CDR3 comprises 14 residues. V was clipped by 3 bases and J by 8 bases, with 16 bases between them.

V gene TRBV6-2 or TRBV6-3 combines with J gene TRBJ1-6; maybe TRBD1 (6 bases). Trimming removed 4 bases at V and 7 bases at J, with 8 bases between. Germline CDR1 reads MNHEY; CDR2 reads SVGEGT. This CDR3 has 13 amino acids. The CDR3 loop is CASSLQGNSPLHF. The CDR3 nucleotides read TGTGCCAGCAGTTTACAGGGAAATTCACCCCTCCACTTT.

The chain joins TRBV5-1 to TRBJ2-3, with 12 bases aligning to TRBD2. V shed 4 bases, J shed 1 base, and the junction held 4 bases outside the gene matches. Germline values: CDR1 SGHRS, CDR2 YFSETQ. The CDR3 contains 16 residues. The CDR3 loop reads CASSPRLAGGTDTQYF. The DNA of the CDR3 is TGCGCCAGCAGCCCCCGACTAGCGGGAGGCACAGATACGCAGTATTTT.

This clone was recorded only once. The V gene is TRBV19, the J gene TRBJ2-2; 8 positions match TRBD2. The V segment lost 2 bases and the J segment 7 bases; nucleotides outside the gene matches: 6. This CDR3 contains 15 residues. The germline CDR1 and CDR2 sequences are LNHDA and SQIVND (reference sequence). CDR3 protein: CASSIPSGSVGELFF. CDR3 nucleotide sequence: TGTGCCAGTAGTATACCGAGCGGGAGCGTCGGGGAGCTGTTTTTT.

The J gene is TRBJ1-4, the V gene TRBV2; 7 bases match TRBD1. V dropped 6 bases and J dropped 4; count of bases not matched to a gene: 2. The germline CDR1 and CDR2 sequences are SNHLY and FYNNEI. The CDR3 consists of 13 residues. CDR3 residues: CASRGQLNEKLFF. The CDR3 DNA reads as TGTGCCAGCAGGGGACAGCTTAATGAAAAACTGTTTTTT.

This clone was seen only once. J is TRBJ2-5 and V is TRBV28, with TRBD2 as a possible D gene (6 bases). The length of the CDR3 is 13 residues. The V end lost 4 bases, the J end lost 5 bases, and 11 bases lay between the germline ends. Germline V gives CDR1 MDHEN, CDR2 SYDVKM. The CDR3 sequence: CASSSGGTETQYF. The CDR3 coding sequence is TGTGCCAGCAGTTCAGGAGGGACGGAGACCCAGTACTTC.

The chain uses TRBV13 and TRBJ2-3; D is perhaps TRBD2 (6 bases). The CDR3 loop spans 16 amino acids. Germline V lookup: CDR1 PRHDT, CDR2 FYEKMQ (reference sequence). With 5 bases removed from V and 1 base from J, the gap between germline ends came to 16 bases. The CDR3 is CASSRKLAERTDTQYF. DNA of the CDR3: TGTGCCAGCAGCCGGAAATTAGCGGAGCGCACAGATACGCAGTATTTT.

The chain combines TRBV11-3 with TRBJ2-1; tentatively, D is TRBD2 (6 bases). This CDR3 region has 16 residues. V was trimmed by 1 base and J by 5 bases, leaving 15 bases between them. Germline CDR1 is SGHNT and CDR2 is YENEEA. CDR3 sequence reads: CASSLGPASAHNEQFF. As DNA, the CDR3 is TGTGCCAGCAGCTTAGGACCCGCTAGCGCCCACAATGAGCAGTTCTTC. The full variable domain, its missing parts supplied by reference TRBV11-3 and TRBJ2-1, is EAGVVQSPRYKIIEKKQPVAFWCNPISGHNTLYWYLQNLGQGPELLIRYENEEAVDDSQLPKDRFSAERLKGVDSTLKIQPAELGDSAVYLCASSLGPASAHNEQFFGPGTRLTVL.

The chain carries TRBV5-1 and TRBJ1-5; possible D gene TRBD1, 5 bases. V lost 4 bases to trimming and J lost 6 bases, with 17 bases between them. CDR1 SGHRS and CDR2 YFSETQ come from the germline V gene. The length of the CDR3 is 15 residues. The CDR3 loop reads CASSPTGTRGQPQHF. The CDR3 nucleotides read TGCGCCAGCAGCCCAACCGGGACTAGAGGTCAGCCCCAGCATTTT.

The rearrangement links TRBV2 to TRBJ2-6; D gene unclear. The ends were cut back, 5 bases at V and 0 bases at J, with 8 bases in the middle. There are 15 residues in the CDR3. Germline CDR1 reads SNHLY; CDR2 reads FYNNEI. The CDR3 DNA sequence: TGTGCCAGCAGTCATGCAGGCTCTGGGGCCAACGTCCTGACTTTC. Amino acids: CASSHAGSGANVLTF.